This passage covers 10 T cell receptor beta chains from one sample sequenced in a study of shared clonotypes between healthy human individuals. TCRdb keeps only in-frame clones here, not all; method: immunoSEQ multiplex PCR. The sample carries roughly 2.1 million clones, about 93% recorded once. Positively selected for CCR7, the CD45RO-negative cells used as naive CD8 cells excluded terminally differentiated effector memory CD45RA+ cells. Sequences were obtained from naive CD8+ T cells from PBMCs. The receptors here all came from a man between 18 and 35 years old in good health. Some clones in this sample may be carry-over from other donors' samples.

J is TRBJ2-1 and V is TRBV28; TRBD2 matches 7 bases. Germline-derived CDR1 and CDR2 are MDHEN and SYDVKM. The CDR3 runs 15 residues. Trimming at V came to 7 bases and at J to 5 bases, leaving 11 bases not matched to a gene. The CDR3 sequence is CASTQWLAANNEQFF. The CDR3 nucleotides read TGTGCCAGCACCCAGTGGCTAGCGGCGAACAATGAGCAGTTCTTC.

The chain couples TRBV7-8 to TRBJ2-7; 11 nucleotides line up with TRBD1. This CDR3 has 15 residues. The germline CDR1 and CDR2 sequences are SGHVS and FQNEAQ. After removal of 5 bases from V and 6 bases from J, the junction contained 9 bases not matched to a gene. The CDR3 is CASSPDFGQGAEQYF. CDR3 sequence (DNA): TGTGCCAGCAGCCCAGACTTCGGACAGGGGGCCGAGCAGTACTTC.

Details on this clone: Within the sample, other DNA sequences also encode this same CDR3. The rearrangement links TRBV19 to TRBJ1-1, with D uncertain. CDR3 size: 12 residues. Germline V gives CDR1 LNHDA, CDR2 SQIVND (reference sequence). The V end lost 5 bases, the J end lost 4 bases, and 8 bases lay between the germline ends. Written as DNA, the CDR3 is TGTGCCAGTAGTCCCCTCGGCACTGAAGCTTTCTTT. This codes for CASSPLGTEAFF.

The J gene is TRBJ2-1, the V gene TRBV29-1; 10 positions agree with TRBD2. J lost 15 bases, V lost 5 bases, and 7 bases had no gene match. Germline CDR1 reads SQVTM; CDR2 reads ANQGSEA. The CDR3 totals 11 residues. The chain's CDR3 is CSVQSSGSRFF. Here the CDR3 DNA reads TGCAGCGTTCAGTCTAGCGGGAGTAGGTTCTTC.

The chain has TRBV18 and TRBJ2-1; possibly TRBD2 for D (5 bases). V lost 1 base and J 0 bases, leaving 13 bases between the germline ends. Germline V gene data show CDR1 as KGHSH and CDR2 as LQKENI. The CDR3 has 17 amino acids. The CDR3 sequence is CASSPREGVSSYNEQFF. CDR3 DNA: TGTGCCAGCTCACCACGCGAGGGTGTAAGCTCCTACAATGAGCAGTTCTTC.

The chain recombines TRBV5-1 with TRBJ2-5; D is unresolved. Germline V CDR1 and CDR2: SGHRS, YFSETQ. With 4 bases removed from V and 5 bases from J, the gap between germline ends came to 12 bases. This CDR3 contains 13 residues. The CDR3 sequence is CASSLILGETQYF. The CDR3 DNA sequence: TGCGCCAGCAGCCTGATCCTCGGGGAGACCCAGTACTTC.

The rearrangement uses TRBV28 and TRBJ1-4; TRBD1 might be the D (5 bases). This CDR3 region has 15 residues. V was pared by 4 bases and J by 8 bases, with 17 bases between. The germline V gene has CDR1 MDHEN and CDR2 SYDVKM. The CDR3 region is CASSYGAALREKLFF. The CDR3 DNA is TGTGCCAGCAGTTACGGGGCAGCCCTTCGGGAAAAACTGTTTTTT.

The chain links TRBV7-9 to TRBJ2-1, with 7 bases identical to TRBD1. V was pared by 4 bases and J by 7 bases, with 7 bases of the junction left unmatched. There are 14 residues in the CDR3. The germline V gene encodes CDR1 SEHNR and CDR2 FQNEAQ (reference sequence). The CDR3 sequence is CASSSPGQPNEQFF. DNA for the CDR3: TGTGCCAGCAGCTCACCGGGACAGCCTAATGAGCAGTTCTTC. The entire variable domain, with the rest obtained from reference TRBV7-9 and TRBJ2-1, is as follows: DTGVSQNPRHKITKRGQNVTFRCDPISEHNRLYWYRQTLGQGPEFLTYFQNEAQLEKSRLLSDRFSAERPKGSFSTLEIQRTEQGDSAMYLCASSSPGQPNEQFFGPGTRLTVL.

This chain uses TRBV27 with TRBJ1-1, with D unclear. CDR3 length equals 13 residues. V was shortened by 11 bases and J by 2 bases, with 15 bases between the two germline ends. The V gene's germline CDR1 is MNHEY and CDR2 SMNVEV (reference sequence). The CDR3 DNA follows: TGTGCCGGTGCTCCAGGACCCAACACTGAAGCTTTCTTT. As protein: CAGAPGPNTEAFF.

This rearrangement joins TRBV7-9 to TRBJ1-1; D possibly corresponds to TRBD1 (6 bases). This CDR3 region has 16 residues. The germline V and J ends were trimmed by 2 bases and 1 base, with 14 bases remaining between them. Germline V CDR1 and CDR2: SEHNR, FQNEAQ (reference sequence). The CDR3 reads CASSLSDRPSNTEAFF. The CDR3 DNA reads TGTGCCAGCAGCTTAAGCGACAGGCCCTCGAACACTGAAGCTTTCTTT. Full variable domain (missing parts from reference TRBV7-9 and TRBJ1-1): DTGVSQNPRHKITKRGQNVTFRCDPISEHNRLYWYRQTLGQGPEFLTYFQNEAQLEKSRLLSDRFSAERPKGSFSTLEIQRTEQGDSAMYLCASSLSDRPSNTEAFFGQGTRLTVV.